What follows describes a single T cell receptor beta chain. Its antigen is unknown. This record comes from a study of shared clonotypes between healthy human individuals. Notes on the study in general: Naive subsets generally exceeded memory subsets in estimated richness. Some naive CD4 clonotypes, about 5.5%, turned up in common across a few donors. Though the depth was large, rarefaction showed that sorted-subset sequencing was incomplete.

The CDR3 length is 19 residues. Sorted-subset replicate PCR reactions were performed with approximately 200 ng DNA, corresponding to roughly 31,000 T cell genomes. Assay: immunoSEQ multiplex PCR; the TCRdb copy retains only in-frame clones and omits some. The repertoire holds over a million clones, with roughly 96% as singletons. Sequencing was done on a sample of naive CD4+ T cells sorted from blood. As to subset: CD45RA+ positively selected. This chain uses TRBV12-2 with TRBJ2-4; the listed D gene, TRBD1, was not tested against the DNA. TRBV12-2 is shown as a pseudogene. The clonotype originates from a young man in good health. CDR3 sequence: CASRSPAGTAGVAKNIQYF. CDR3 DNA: TGTGCAAGTCGCTCCCCGGCCGGGACAGCCGGGGTAGCCAAAAACATTCAGTACTTC.